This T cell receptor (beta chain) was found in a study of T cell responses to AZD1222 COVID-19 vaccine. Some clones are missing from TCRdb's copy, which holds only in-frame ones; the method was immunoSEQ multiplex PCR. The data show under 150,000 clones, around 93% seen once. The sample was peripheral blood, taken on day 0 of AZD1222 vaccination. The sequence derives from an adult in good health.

CDR3 amino acids: CSVERSQGSEQYF. The CDR3 DNA reads as TGCAGCGTTGAAAGGTCGCAGGGGAGCGAGCAGTACTTC. The V call is TRBV29-1, the J call TRBJ2-7; the D gene is possibly TRBD1 (6 bases). The CDR3 length is 13 residues. The V gene lost 2 bases and the J gene lost 6 bases, with 14 bases spanning the gap. Germline CDR1 reads SQVTM; CDR2 reads ANQGSEA.